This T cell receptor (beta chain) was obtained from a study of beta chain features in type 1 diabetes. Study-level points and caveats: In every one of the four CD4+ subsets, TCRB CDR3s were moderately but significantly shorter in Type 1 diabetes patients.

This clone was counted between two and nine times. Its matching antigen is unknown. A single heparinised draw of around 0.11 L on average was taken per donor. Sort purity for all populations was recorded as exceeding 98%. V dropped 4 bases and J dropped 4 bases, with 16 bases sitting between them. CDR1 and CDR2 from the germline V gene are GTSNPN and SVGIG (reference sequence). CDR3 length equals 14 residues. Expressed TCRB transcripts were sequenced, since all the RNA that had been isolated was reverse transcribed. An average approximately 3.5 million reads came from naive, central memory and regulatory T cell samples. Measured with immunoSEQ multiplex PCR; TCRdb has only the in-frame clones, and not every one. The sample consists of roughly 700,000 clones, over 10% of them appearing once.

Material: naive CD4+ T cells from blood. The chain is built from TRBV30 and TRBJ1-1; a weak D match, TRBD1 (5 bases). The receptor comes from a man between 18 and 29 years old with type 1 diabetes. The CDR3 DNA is TGTGCCTGGAACACCGGGGGAGGTGGCACTGAAGCTTTCTTT. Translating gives CAWNTGGGGTEAFF. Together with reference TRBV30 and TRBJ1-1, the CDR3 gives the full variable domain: SQTIHQWPATLVQPVGSPLSLECTVEGTSNPNLYWYRQAAGRGLQLLFYSVGIGQISSEVPQNLSASRPQDRQFILSSKKLLLSDSGFYLCAWNTGGGGTEAFFGQGTRLTVV.